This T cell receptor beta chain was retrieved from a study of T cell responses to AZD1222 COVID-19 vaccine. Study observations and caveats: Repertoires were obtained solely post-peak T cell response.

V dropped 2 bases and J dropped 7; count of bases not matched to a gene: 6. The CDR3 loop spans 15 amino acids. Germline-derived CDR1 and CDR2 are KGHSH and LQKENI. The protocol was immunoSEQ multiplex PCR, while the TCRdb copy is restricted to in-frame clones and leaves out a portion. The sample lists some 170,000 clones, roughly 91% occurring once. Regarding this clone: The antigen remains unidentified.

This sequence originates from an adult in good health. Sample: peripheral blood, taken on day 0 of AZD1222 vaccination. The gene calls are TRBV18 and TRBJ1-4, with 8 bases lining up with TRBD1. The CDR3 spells CASSPSQGAGEKLFF. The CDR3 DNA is TGTGCCAGCTCACCAAGCCAGGGGGCAGGTGAAAAACTGTTTTTT.